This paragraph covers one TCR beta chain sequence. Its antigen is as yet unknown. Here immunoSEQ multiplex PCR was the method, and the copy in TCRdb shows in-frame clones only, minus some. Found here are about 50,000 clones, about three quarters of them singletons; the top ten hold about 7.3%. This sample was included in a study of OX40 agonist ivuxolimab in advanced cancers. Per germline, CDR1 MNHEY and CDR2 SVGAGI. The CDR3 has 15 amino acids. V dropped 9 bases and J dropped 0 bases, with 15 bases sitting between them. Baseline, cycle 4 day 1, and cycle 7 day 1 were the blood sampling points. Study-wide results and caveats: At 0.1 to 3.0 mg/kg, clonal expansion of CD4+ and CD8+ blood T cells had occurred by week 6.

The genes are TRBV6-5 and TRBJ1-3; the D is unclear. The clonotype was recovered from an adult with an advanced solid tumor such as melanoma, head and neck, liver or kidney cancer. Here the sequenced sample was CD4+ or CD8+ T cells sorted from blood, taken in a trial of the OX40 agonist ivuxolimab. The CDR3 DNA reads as TGTGCCAGTAGGCCCGGGATTAACTCTGGAAACACCATATATTTT. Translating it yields CASRPGINSGNTIYF.